Sequencing of this TCR beta chain was carried out in a study of cytomegalovirus exposure and HLA in healthy donors. General study findings and limits: Later findings reportedly placed an Asian-associated ancestry cluster below the approximately 670-donor mean for N-insertions.

Vbeta (60) and Jbeta (13) primers were used in the PCR. Data came from immunoSEQ multiplex PCR; TCRdb stores just in-frame clones and leaves some out. This sample has approximately 160,000 clones, with roughly 77% found just once. Comments on this clone: The antigen is undetermined.

CDR1 is SQVTM and CDR2 is ANQGSEA in the germline V gene. Trimming took 6 bases from V and 4 from J; bases not matched to a gene: 11. This CDR3 comprises 14 residues. The chain joins TRBV29-1 to TRBJ1-2; 7 bases agree with TRBD1. The sequence was collected from a woman between 40 and 55 years old in good health and CMV-seropositive. The sample was PBMCs. The CDR3 loop reads CSVPNLTGSYGYTF. CDR3 coding DNA: TGCAGCGTCCCAAACCTGACAGGGAGCTATGGCTACACCTTC. Complete variable domain (other parts from reference TRBV29-1 and TRBJ1-2): SAVISQKPSRDICQRGTSLTIQCQVDSQVTMMFWYRQQPGQSLTLIATANQGSEATYESGFVIDKFPISRPNLTFSTLTVSNMSPEDSSIYLCSVPNLTGSYGYTFGSGTRLTVV.